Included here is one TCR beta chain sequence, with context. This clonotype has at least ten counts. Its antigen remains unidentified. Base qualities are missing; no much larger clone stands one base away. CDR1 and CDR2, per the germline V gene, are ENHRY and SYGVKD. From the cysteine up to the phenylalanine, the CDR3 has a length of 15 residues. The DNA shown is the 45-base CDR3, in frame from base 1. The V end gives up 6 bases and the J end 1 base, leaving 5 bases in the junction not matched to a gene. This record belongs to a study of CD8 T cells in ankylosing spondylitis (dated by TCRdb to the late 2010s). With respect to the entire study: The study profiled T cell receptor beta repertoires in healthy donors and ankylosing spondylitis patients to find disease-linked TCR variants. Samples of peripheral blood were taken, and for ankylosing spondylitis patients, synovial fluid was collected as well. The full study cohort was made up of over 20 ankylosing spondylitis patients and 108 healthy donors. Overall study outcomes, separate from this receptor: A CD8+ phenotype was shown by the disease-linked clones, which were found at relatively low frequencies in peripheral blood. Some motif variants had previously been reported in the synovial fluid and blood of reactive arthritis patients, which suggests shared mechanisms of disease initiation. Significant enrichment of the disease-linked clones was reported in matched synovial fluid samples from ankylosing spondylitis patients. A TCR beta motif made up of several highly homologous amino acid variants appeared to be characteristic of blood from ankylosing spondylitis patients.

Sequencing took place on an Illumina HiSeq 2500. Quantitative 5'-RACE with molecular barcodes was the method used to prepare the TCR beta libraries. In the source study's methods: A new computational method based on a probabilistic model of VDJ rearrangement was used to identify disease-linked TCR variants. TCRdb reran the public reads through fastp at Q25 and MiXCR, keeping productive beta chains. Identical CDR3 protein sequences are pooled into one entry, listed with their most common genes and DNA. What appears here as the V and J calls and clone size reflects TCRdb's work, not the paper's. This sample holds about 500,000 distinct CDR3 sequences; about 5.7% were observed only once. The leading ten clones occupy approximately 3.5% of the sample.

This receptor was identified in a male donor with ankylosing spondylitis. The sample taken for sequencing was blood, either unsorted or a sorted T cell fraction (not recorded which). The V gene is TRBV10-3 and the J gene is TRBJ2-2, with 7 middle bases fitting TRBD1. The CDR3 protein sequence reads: CAISRQGLNTGELFF. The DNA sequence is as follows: TGTGCCATCAGCCGACAGGGTCTGAACACCGGGGAGCTGTTTTTT.